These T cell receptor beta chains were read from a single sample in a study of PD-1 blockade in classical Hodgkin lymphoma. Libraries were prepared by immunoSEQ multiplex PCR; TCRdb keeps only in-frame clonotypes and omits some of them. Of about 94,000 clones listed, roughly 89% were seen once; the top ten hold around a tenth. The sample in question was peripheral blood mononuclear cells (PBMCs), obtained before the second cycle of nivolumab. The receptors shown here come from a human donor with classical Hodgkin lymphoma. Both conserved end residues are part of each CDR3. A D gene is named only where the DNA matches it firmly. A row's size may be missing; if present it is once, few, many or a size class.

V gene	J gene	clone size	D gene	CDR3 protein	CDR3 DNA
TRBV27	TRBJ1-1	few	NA	CASSLSWAGKAFF	TGTGCCAGCAGTTTATCATGGGCAGGGAAAGCTTTCTTT
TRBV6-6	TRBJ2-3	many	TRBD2	CATGRGSGAQYF	TGTGCCACGGGTAGAGGTAGCGGGGCGCAGTATTTT
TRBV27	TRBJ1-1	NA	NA	CASSPIDRPTEAFF	TGTGCCAGCAGTCCAATCGACAGGCCCACTGAAGCTTTCTTT
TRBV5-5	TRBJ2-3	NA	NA	CASSLRFVTDTQYF	TGTGCCAGCAGCTTGAGGTTCGTCACAGATACGCAGTATTTT
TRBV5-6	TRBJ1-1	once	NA	CASRWPYPGGNTEAFF	TGTGCCAGCCGCTGGCCTTACCCCGGCGGGAACACTGAAGCTTTCTTT
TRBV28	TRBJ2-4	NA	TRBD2	CASSSINVAREVIQNIQYF	TGTGCCAGCAGTTCAATTAACGTAGCGCGGGAGGTAATCCAAAACATTCAGTACTTC
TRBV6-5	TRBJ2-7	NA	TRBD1	CASRKQGGYEQYF	TGTGCCAGCAGAAAACAGGGGGGATACGAGCAGTACTTC
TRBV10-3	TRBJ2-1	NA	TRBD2	CAISGPFAGEYNEQFF	TGTGCCATCAGTGGCCCCTTTGCGGGGGAATACAATGAGCAGTTCTTC
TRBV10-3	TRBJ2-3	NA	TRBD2	CAISAFSGGTSTDTQYF	TGTGCCATCAGTGCTTTTAGCGGGGGGACTAGCACAGATACGCAGTATTTT
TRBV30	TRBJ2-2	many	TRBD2	CARGLAGSSGELFF	TGTGCCAGGGGACTAGCGGGATCTAGCGGGGAGCTGTTTTTT
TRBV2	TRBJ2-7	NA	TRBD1	CATTGQGAHEQYF	TGTGCCACTACGGGACAGGGGGCTCACGAGCAGTACTTC
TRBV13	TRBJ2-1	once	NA	CASSSRTTSYNEQFF	TGTGCCAGCAGCTCGAGGACTACTTCCTACAATGAGCAGTTCTTC
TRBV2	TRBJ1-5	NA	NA	CASSEIYGNQPQHF	TGTGCCAGCAGTGAAATTTACGGGAATCAGCCCCAGCATTTT
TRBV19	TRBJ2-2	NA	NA	CASTIAGELFF	TGTGCCAGTACTATCGCCGGGGAGCTGTTTTTT
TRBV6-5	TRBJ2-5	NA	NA	CASTQGQETQYF	TGTGCCAGCACCCAGGGTCAAGAGACCCAGTACTTC
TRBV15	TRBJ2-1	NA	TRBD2	CATSRDTPEGREGDEQFF	TGTGCCACCAGCAGAGACACACCCGAAGGGAGGGAGGGCGATGAGCAGTTCTTC
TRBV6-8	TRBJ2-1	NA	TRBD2	CASRNWLAGMDEQFF	TGTGCCAGCAGAAACTGGCTAGCGGGTATGGATGAGCAGTTCTTC
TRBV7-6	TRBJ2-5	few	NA	CASSSVRDQETQYF	TGTGCCAGCAGCTCGGTGAGGGACCAAGAGACCCAGTACTTC
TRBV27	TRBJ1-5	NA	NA	CASSLRRNQPQHF	TGTGCCAGCAGTTTACGTCGCAATCAGCCCCAGCATTTT
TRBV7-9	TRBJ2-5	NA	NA	CASSPGTTGTQYF	TGTGCCAGCAGCCCCGGGACAACCGGGACCCAGTACTTC
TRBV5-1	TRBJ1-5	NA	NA	CASSLGAEGQPQHF	TGCGCCAGCAGCTTGGGGGCTGAGGGGCAGCCCCAGCATTTT
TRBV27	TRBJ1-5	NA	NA	CASSLGQGFRQPQHF	TGTGCCAGCAGTTTGGGGCAGGGTTTCCGTCAGCCCCAGCATTTT
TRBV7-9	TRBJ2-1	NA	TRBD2	CASSNLQGLVYNEQFF	TGTGCCAGCAGCAACCTCCAGGGACTAGTTTACAATGAGCAGTTCTTC
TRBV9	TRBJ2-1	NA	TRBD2	CASGTSGSSYNEQFF	TGTGCCAGCGGGACTAGCGGTAGCTCCTACAATGAGCAGTTCTTC
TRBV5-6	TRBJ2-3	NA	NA	CASSLRIQRGETDTQYF	TGTGCCAGCAGCTTGCGCATTCAGAGGGGGGAAACAGATACGCAGTATTTT
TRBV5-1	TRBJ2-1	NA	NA	CASSDSAGNEQFF	TGCGCCAGCAGCGATTCTGCTGGCAATGAGCAGTTCTTC
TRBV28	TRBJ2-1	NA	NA	CASSLWPDDEQFF	TGTGCCAGCAGTTTGTGGCCCGACGATGAGCAGTTCTTC
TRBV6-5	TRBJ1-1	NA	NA	CASSYMSEAFF	TGTGCCAGCAGTTATATGTCTGAAGCTTTCTTT
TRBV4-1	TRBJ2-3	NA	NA	CASSQVGTGDTQYF	TGCGCCAGCAGCCAAGTTGGGACGGGGGATACGCAGTATTTT
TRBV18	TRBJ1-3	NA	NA	CASSPPRGSSGNTIYF	TGTGCCAGCTCACCACCGAGGGGTAGCTCTGGAAACACCATATATTTT
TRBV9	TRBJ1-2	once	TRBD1	CASSKTGFYGYTF	TGTGCCAGCAGCAAGACAGGGTTCTATGGCTACACCTTC
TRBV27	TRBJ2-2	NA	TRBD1	CASTPLGQGLTGELFF	TGTGCCAGCACCCCCTTGGGACAGGGACTCACCGGGGAGCTGTTTTTT
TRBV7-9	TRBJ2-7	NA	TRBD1	CASSPGTERREQYF	TGTGCCAGCAGCCCGGGGACAGAAAGGCGCGAGCAGTACTTC
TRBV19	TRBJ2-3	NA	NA	CASRFTYRLPDTQYF	TGTGCCAGCCGCTTCACATATCGGTTACCAGATACGCAGTATTTT
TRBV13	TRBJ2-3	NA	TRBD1	CASSGGTGGRGTDTQYF	TGTGCCAGCAGCGGCGGGACAGGGGGTCGAGGCACAGATACGCAGTATTTT
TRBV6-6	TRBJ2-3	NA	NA	CASNKPSGLGTDTQYF	TGTGCCAGCAATAAGCCATCGGGACTTGGCACAGATACGCAGTATTTT
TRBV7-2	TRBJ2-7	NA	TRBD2	CASSLPTSGGAYEQYF	TGTGCCAGCAGCTTACCAACTAGCGGGGGGGCTTACGAGCAGTACTTC
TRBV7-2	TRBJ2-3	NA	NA	CASSLTGRTPDTQYF	TGTGCCAGCAGTCTGACAGGTCGCACACCAGATACGCAGTATTTT
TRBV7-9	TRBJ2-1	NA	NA	CASSTRPGNEQFF	TGTGCCAGCAGCACAAGACCTGGGAATGAGCAGTTCTTC
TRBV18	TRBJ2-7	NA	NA	CASSPSFSYEQYF	TGTGCCAGCTCACCAAGTTTCTCCTACGAGCAGTACTTC
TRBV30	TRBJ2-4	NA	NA	CAWSGPPGNIQYF	TGTGCCTGGAGTGGGCCCCCGGGAAACATTCAGTACTTC
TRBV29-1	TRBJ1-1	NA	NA	CSVEPLLQGTQAFF	TGCAGCGTTGAACCTCTCCTACAGGGTACCCAAGCTTTCTTT